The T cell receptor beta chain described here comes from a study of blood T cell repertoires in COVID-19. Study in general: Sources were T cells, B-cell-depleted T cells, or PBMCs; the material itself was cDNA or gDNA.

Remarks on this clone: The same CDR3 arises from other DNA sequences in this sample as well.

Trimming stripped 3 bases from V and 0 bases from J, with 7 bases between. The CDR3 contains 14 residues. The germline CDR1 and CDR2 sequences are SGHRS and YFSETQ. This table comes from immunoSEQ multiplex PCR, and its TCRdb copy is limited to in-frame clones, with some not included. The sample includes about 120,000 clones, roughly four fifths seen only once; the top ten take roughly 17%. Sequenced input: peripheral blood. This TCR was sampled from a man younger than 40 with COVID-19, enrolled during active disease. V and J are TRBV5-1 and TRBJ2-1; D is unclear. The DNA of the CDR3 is TGCGCCAGCAGCTCCGGTTCCTCCTACAATGAGCAGTTCTTC. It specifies CASSSGSSYNEQFF.